The rows below give T cell receptor beta chains drawn from one sample of a study of cytomegalovirus exposure and HLA in healthy donors. Data came from immunoSEQ multiplex PCR; TCRdb stores just in-frame clones and leaves some out. The table has around 100,000 clones, 70% to 80% seen once. The source material was PBMCs. The origin of the receptors is a woman aged 18-30 years in good health and CMV-seropositive. Both conserved end residues are part of each CDR3. D genes are given only for firm matches. Only part of the rows carry a size: once, few, many, or a class if the clone is expanded.

v_call,d_call,clone_size,j_call,cdr3_aa,cdr3_nt
TRBV6-1,TRBD1,-,TRBJ2-7,CASRLDRGSIEQYF,TGTGCCAGCAGATTGGACAGGGGAAGCATCGAGCAGTACTTC
TRBV5-1,-,-,TRBJ2-5,CASSGGPGQTTQETQYF,TGCGCCAGCAGCGGGGGGCCGGGACAGACAACCCAAGAGACCCAGTACTTC
TRBV27,TRBD2,-,TRBJ2-1,CASTLVAGGSGPSYNEQFF,TGTGCCAGCACTTTGGTAGCGGGCGGATCCGGTCCCTCCTACAATGAGCAGTTCTTC
TRBV7-9,-,-,TRBJ2-1,CATKGGSSYNEQFF,TGTGCCACCAAAGGTGGGAGCTCCTACAATGAGCAGTTCTTC
TRBV27,-,-,TRBJ1-1,CASSLYGHTEAFF,TGTGCCAGCAGTTTATACGGTCACACTGAAGCTTTCTTT
TRBV19,TRBD2,-,TRBJ2-1,CASSTRTGLAGRSTHEQFF,TGTGCCAGTAGTACGAGGACGGGACTAGCGGGAAGATCTACACATGAGCAGTTCTTC
TRBV10-3,TRBD1,once,TRBJ2-5,CAISWDRADQETQYF,TGTGCCATCAGCTGGGACAGGGCCGACCAAGAGACCCAGTACTTC
TRBV4-1,TRBD2,-,TRBJ2-3,CASSQRSNETSGRTGDTQYF,TGCGCCAGCAGCCAACGGTCGAATGAGACTAGCGGGAGGACGGGAGATACGCAGTATTTT
TRBV5-8,-,few,TRBJ2-7,CASSLAGVSSYEQYF,TGTGCCAGCAGCTTAGCAGGGGTGAGCTCCTACGAGCAGTACTTC
TRBV5-4,-,once,TRBJ2-2,CASSPGQRNTGELFF,TGTGCCAGCAGCCCGGGACAACGGAACACCGGGGAGCTGTTTTTT
TRBV6-1,TRBD1,-,TRBJ2-1,CASSPTDRGGGEQFF,TGTGCCAGCAGTCCAACTGACAGGGGTGGCGGTGAGCAGTTCTTC
TRBV15,-,-,TRBJ2-7,CATSRGGGGGYEQYF,TGTGCCACCAGCAGAGGGGGAGGGGGGGGTTACGAGCAGTACTTC
TRBV1,-,-,TRBJ2-1,CTSSHLRTSGYNEQFF,TGCACCAGCAGCCACCTAAGGACTAGCGGATACAATGAGCAGTTCTTC
TRBV10-3,-,-,TRBJ2-7,CAISETVDEQYF,TGTGCCATCAGTGAGACAGTTGACGAGCAGTACTTC
TRBV7-6,TRBD2,-,TRBJ2-3,CASSLGAGGVDTQYF,TGTGCCAGCAGCTTAGGTGCTGGGGGGGTGGATACGCAGTATTTT
TRBV2,TRBD1,-,TRBJ1-2,CASSKTQGAGQGYTF,TGTGCCAGCAGTAAAACACAGGGGGCAGGCCAGGGCTACACCTTC
TRBV19,TRBD2,-,TRBJ2-2,CASSPEGKGLVNTGELFF,TGTGCCAGTAGTCCCGAGGGTAAGGGACTAGTGAACACCGGGGAGCTGTTTTTT
TRBV6-5,-,-,TRBJ2-1,CASSYRYRGIGQFF,TGTGCCAGCAGTTACCGTTACCGGGGTATAGGGCAGTTCTTC
TRBV6-6,-,once,TRBJ2-7,CASSYSETGQYF,TGTGCCAGCAGTTACTCGGAGACCGGGCAGTACTTC
TRBV30,TRBD2,-,TRBJ2-7,CAWSRDRGHRGLAGGGVWEQYF,TGTGCCTGGTCCCGGGACAGGGGGCATCGGGGACTAGCGGGAGGAGGGGTTTGGGAGCAGTACTTC
TRBV2,-,-,TRBJ2-1,CASSEDGSYNEQFF,TGTGCCAGCAGTGAGGACGGGAGCTACAATGAGCAGTTCTTC
TRBV5-1,-,-,TRBJ2-7,CASSLARAYEQYF,TGCGCCAGCAGCTTGGCCAGGGCCTACGAGCAGTACTTC
TRBV4-1,-,-,TRBJ2-3,CASSQEDGRWESTDTQYF,TGCGCCAGCAGCCAAGAAGACGGTAGGTGGGAGAGCACAGATACGCAGTATTTT
TRBV6-4,-,-,TRBJ2-7,CASTSPGLGGDYEQYF,TGTGCCAGCACCTCTCCAGGGCTAGGGGGGGACTACGAGCAGTACTTC
TRBV2,-,few,TRBJ2-5,CASSRQTETQYF,TGTGCCAGCAGCCGCCAGACTGAGACCCAGTACTTC
TRBV28,TRBD2,-,TRBJ2-7,CASSFPASGSIYYEQYF,TGTGCCAGCAGTTTCCCGGCTAGCGGGAGTATTTACTACGAGCAGTACTTC
TRBV5-4,-,-,TRBJ1-2,CASSLVGGLDYGYTF,TGTGCCAGCAGCTTGGTCGGGGGGCTTGACTATGGCTACACCTTC
TRBV18,TRBD1,-,TRBJ2-3,CASRTGFKADTQYF,TGTGCCAGCCGGACAGGGTTTAAGGCAGATACGCAGTATTTT
TRBV30,-,-,TRBJ2-3,CAWRGGPKAQYF,TGTGCCTGGAGGGGAGGCCCCAAGGCGCAGTATTTT
TRBV27,TRBD1,-,TRBJ2-7,CASSRGTGESYEQYF,TGTGCCAGCAGCCGAGGGACAGGGGAAAGCTACGAGCAGTACTTC
TRBV14,TRBD2,-,TRBJ2-5,CASSRITGTSGSRWETQYF,TGTGCCAGCAGCCGTATTACGGGGACTAGCGGGAGCAGGTGGGAGACCCAGTACTTC
TRBV25-1,TRBD2,-,TRBJ2-7,CASSEPLAGDLYEQYF,TGTGCCAGCAGTGAGCCCTTGGCGGGAGACCTCTACGAGCAGTACTTC
TRBV5-6,TRBD1,-,TRBJ2-7,CASSLVGDRAKQYF,TGTGCCAGCAGTTTGGTGGGGGACAGGGCCAAGCAGTACTTC
TRBV27,-,-,TRBJ2-5,CASSLVSSGTQYF,TGTGCCAGCAGTTTGGTCAGTTCGGGGACCCAGTACTTC
TRBV6-1,-,-,TRBJ2-7,CASSEAYSGEQYF,TGTGCCAGCAGTGAAGCCTATAGCGGCGAGCAGTACTTC
TRBV7-9,-,few,TRBJ1-1,CASGWGAMDTEAFF,TGTGCCAGCGGCTGGGGAGCAATGGACACTGAAGCTTTCTTT
TRBV30,TRBD1,-,TRBJ1-6,CALRDSRSYNSPLHF,TGTGCCCTAAGGGACAGCCGCTCCTATAATTCACCCCTCCACTTT
TRBV6-5,-,-,TRBJ1-4,CASSYWGGNEKLFF,TGTGCCAGCAGTTACTGGGGGGGGAATGAAAAACTGTTTTTT
TRBV28,-,-,TRBJ1-5,CASSPGPSQHF,TGTGCCAGCAGTCCGGGTCCTTCTCAGCATTTT
TRBV6-6,-,few,TRBJ1-6,CASSYAGEGNSPLHF,TGTGCCAGCAGTTACGCAGGGGAAGGGAATTCACCCCTCCACTTT
TRBV27,-,-,TRBJ2-5,CASSFDRKVETQYF,TGTGCCAGCAGTTTCGACAGGAAGGTTGAGACCCAGTACTTC
TRBV6-5,-,-,TRBJ1-6,CASSLTNSPLHF,TGTGCCAGCAGCCTGACAAATTCACCCCTCCACTTT
TRBV2,-,-,TRBJ2-7,CASTLTGRYEQYF,TGTGCCAGCACCCTGACAGGGAGGTACGAGCAGTACTTC
TRBV7-9,TRBD2,-,TRBJ2-1,CASSSLAGAGGNEQFF,TGTGCCAGCAGCTCCCTAGCGGGAGCGGGGGGCAATGAGCAGTTCTTC
TRBV5-1,TRBD2,-,TRBJ2-1,CASSWTSPHSYNEQFF,TGCGCCAGCAGCTGGACTAGCCCCCACTCCTACAATGAGCAGTTCTTC
TRBV5-4,TRBD2,few,TRBJ2-7,CASSPDLERGAYEQYF,TGTGCCAGCAGCCCCGACTTGGAGCGGGGCGCCTACGAGCAGTACTTC
TRBV7-6,TRBD1,-,TRBJ2-7,CASSLWQGAYEQYF,TGTGCCAGCAGCTTATGGCAGGGGGCCTACGAGCAGTACTTC
TRBV4-2,-,few,TRBJ2-3,CASSQEARGKDTDTQYF,TGTGCCAGCAGCCAAGAAGCGAGGGGGAAGGACACAGATACGCAGTATTTT
TRBV10-3,TRBD1,-,TRBJ1-4,CATLSLGDRGEKLFF,TGTGCCACACTTTCCCTCGGGGACAGGGGTGAAAAACTGTTTTTT
TRBV10-1,-,many,TRBJ2-1,CASSAPGQQQFF,TGCGCCAGCAGTGCTCCTGGGCAGCAGCAGTTCTTC
TRBV30,-,few,TRBJ1-1,CAWSVQGKNTEAFF,TGTGCCTGGAGTGTACAGGGAAAGAACACTGAAGCTTTCTTT
TRBV6-1,TRBD1,-,TRBJ1-1,CASSPGQGLNTEAFF,TGTGCCAGCAGCCCCGGACAGGGTTTGAACACTGAAGCTTTCTTT
TRBV19,TRBD1,few,TRBJ1-2,CASSINRGLDGYTF,TGTGCCAGTAGTATCAACAGGGGGTTGGATGGCTACACCTTC
TRBV4-1,TRBD2,few,TRBJ2-1,CASSSVGAGVRNEQFF,TGCGCCAGCAGCTCTGTCGGGGCGGGAGTTCGAAATGAGCAGTTCTTC
TRBV5-5,-,-,TRBJ1-1,CASRQYGMNTEAFF,TGTGCCAGCAGGCAGTATGGCATGAACACTGAAGCTTTCTTT
TRBV15,-,-,TRBJ2-7,CATSRDTRVSYEQYF,TGTGCCACCAGCAGAGATACCAGGGTCTCCTACGAGCAGTACTTC
TRBV27,-,-,TRBJ2-3,CASSPLLASTDTQYF,TGTGCCAGCAGTCCATTATTGGCTAGTACAGATACGCAGTATTTT
TRBV10-3,TRBD2,once,TRBJ2-7,CAISESLAAYEQYF,TGTGCCATCAGTGAGTCCCTAGCGGCCTACGAGCAGTACTTC
TRBV5-1,-,-,TRBJ1-5,CASSLDGDNQPQHF,TGCGCCAGCAGCTTGGACGGGGACAATCAGCCCCAGCATTTT